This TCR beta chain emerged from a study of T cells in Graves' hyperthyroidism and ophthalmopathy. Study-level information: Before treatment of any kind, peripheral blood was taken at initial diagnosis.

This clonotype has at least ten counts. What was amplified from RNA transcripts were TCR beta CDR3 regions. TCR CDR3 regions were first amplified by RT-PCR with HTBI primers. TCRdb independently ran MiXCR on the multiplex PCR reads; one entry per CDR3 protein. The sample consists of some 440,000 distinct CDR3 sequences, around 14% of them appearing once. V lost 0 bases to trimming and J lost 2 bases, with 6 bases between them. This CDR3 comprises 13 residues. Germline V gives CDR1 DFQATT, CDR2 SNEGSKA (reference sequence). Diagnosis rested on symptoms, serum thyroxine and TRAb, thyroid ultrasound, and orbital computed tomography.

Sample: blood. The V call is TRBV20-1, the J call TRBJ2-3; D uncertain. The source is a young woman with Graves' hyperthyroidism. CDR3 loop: CSARDSTTDTQYF. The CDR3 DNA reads TGCAGTGCTAGAGATAGTACCACAGATACGCAGTATTTT.